This TCR beta chain was sequenced for a study of long-term antiretroviral therapy in people with HIV. Sequencing used immunoSEQ v3.0 at survey level. Data came from immunoSEQ multiplex PCR; TCRdb stores just in-frame clones and leaves some out. The sample carries about 17,000 clones, roughly nine tenths recorded once. This specimen consisted of unsorted PBMCs, obtained 0.3 years after starting antiretroviral therapy. The sequence came from a man aged 55 to 70 with HIV.

CDR3 loop: CASSDTRGGPGDTQYF. The CDR3 region has the DNA TGTGCCAGCAGTGACACGCGGGGGGGCCCTGGGGATACGCAGTATTTT. The chain carries TRBV2 and TRBJ2-3; 9 bases are a match to TRBD2. Germline V lookup: CDR1 SNHLY, CDR2 FYNNEI. This CDR3 contains 16 residues. Trimming took 3 bases from V and 6 from J; bases not matched to a gene: 10. Variable domain in full (rest from reference TRBV2 and TRBJ2-3): EPEVTQTPSHQVTQMGQEVILRCVPISNHLYFYWYRQILGQKVEFLVSFYNNEISEKSEIFDDQFSVERPDGSNFTLKIRSTKLEDSAMYFCASSDTRGGPGDTQYFGPGTRLTVL.